This T cell receptor beta chain was recorded in a study of shared clonotypes between healthy human individuals. General study findings and limits: Around 5% was the fraction of naive CD4 clonotypes found shared across several donors. Sharing of clonotypes among donors was expected to vary with sequencing depth. Donors were few, which limited the genetic and exposure-history diversity represented.

Some clones are missing from TCRdb's copy, which holds only in-frame ones; the method was immunoSEQ multiplex PCR. The table lists about 1.5 million clones, 95% to 99% of them singletons. As for this clone: Its antigen remains unknown.

With 0 bases clipped from V and 4 bases from J, the junction kept 3 bases outside the gene matches. The CDR3 is made up of 15 amino acids. From germline, CDR1 is SGHRS and CDR2 YFSETQ. What was sequenced was naive CD4+ T cells sorted from blood. As for subset: CD45RA+ positively selected. The TCR comes from a young man in good health. The chain links TRBV5-1 to TRBJ2-2; 7 bases agree with TRBD1. The chain's CDR3 is CASSLVGQLTGELFF. In nucleotides, the CDR3 is TGCGCCAGCAGCTTGGTGGGACAGCTCACCGGGGAGCTGTTTTTT.